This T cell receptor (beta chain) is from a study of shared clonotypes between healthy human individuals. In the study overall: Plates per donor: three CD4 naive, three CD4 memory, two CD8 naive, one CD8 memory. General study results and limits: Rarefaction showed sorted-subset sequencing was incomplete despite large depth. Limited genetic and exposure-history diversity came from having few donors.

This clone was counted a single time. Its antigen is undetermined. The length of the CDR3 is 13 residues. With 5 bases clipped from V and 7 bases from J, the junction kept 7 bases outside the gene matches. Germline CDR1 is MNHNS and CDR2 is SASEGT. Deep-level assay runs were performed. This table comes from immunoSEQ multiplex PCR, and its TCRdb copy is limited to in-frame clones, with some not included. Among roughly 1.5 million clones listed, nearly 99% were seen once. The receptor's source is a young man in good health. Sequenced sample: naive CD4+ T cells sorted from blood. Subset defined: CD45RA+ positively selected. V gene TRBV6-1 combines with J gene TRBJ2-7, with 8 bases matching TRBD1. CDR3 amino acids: CASSSTGVSEQYF. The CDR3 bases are TGTGCCAGCAGTTCGACAGGGGTGAGTGAGCAGTACTTC.